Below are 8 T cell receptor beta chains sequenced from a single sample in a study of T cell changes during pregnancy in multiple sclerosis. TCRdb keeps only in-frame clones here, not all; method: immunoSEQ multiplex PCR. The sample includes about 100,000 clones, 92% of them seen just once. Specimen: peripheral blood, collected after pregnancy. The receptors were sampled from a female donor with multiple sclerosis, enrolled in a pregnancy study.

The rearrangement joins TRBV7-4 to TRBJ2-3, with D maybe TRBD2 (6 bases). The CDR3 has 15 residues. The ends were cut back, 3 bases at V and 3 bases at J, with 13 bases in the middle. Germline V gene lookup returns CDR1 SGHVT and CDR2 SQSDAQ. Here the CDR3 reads CASSFTSRGTDTQYF. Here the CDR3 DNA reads TGTGCCAGCAGCTTCACCTCCCGGGGGACAGATACGCAGTATTTT.

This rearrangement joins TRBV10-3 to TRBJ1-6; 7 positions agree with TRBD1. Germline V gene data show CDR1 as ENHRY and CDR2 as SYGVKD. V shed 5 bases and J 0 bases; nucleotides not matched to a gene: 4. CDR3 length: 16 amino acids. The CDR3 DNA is TGTGCCATCAGTTCGACAGGGCACTCCTATAATTCACCCCTCCACTTT. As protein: CAISSTGHSYNSPLHF.

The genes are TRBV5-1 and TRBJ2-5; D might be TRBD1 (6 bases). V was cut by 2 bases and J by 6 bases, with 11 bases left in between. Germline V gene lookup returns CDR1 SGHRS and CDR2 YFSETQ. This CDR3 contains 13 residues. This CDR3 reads CASSFEGVQTQYF. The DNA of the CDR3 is TGCGCCAGCAGCTTTGAGGGGGTGCAGACCCAGTACTTC.

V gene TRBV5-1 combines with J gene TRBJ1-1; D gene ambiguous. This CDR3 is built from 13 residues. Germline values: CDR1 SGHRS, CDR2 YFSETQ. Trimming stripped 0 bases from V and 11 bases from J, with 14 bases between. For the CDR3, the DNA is TGCGCCAGCAGCTTGGATGACTCTAGTGAGGCTTTCTTT. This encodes CASSLDDSSEAFF.

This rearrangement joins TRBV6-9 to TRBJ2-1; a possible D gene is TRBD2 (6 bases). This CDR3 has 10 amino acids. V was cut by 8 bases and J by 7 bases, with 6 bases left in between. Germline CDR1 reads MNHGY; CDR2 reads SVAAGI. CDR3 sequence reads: CASGGNEQFF. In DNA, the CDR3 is TGTGCCAGCGGGGGGAATGAGCAGTTCTTC.

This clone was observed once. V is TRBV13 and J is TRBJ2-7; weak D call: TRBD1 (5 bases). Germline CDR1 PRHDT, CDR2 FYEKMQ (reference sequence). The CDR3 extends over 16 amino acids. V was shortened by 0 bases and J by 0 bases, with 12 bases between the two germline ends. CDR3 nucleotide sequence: TGTGCCAGCAGCTTAGGTAAGGGGTATAACTCCTACGAGCAGTACTTC. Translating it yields CASSLGKGYNSYEQYF.

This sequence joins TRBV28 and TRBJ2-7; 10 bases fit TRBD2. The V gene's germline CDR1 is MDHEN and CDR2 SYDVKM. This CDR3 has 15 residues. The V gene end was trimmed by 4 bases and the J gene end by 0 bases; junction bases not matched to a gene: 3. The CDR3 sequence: CASSSPSGSSYEQYF. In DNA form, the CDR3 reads TGTGCCAGCAGTTCCCCTAGCGGGAGCTCCTACGAGCAGTACTTC.

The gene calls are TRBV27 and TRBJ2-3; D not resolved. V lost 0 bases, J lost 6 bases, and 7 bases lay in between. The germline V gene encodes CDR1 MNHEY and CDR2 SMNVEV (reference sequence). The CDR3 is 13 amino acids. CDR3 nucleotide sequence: TGTGCCAGCAGTTTATCGGTGGAGGATACGCAGTATTTT. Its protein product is CASSLSVEDTQYF.